This T cell receptor (beta chain) was sequenced during a study of blood T cell repertoires in COVID-19. Looking at the study overall: Acute and convalescent COVID-19 specimens originated in the United States, Italy and Spain.

Sequenced by immunoSEQ multiplex PCR; TCRdb stores in-frame clones only, minus some. The sample lists about 100,000 clones, about 80% occurring once. Germline CDR1 is SNHLY and CDR2 is FYNNEI. The CDR3 consists of 18 residues. The V segment lost 7 bases and the J segment 0 bases; nucleotides outside the gene matches: 10. The chain joins TRBV2 to TRBJ2-1; 12 nucleotides align to TRBD2. The sequence derives from a woman between 65 and 79 years old with acute or convalescent COVID-19. The specimen sequenced was peripheral blood. The chain's CDR3 is CASKATSGGESSYNEQFF. CDR3 DNA: TGTGCCAGCAAGGCGACTAGCGGGGGTGAGAGCTCCTACAATGAGCAGTTCTTC.